Below, 27 T cell receptor beta chains from the same sample are listed, as sequenced in a study of blood T cell repertoires in COVID-19. Only in-frame clones appear in the TCRdb table, and some are missing; sequencing was by immunoSEQ multiplex PCR. Of 50,000 or so clones listed, around nine tenths are singletons. The sequenced sample was peripheral blood. Source of these receptors: an elderly woman with acute or convalescent COVID-19.

This clone was observed a few times. J is TRBJ1-1 and V is TRBV3-1 (or the pseudogene TRBV3-2); tentatively, D is TRBD1 (5 bases). V dropped 4 bases and J dropped 2 bases, with 14 bases sitting between them. The CDR3 extends over 15 amino acids. Germline CDR1 LGHDT, CDR2 YNNKEL (reference sequence). The CDR3 loop is CASSRVLGGNTEAFF. For the CDR3, the DNA is TGTGCCAGCAGCCGCGTCCTCGGGGGAAACACTGAAGCTTTCTTT.

The chain recombines TRBV5-4 with TRBJ2-7; 10 positions agree with TRBD1. This CDR3 has 15 amino acids. Germline assignment: CDR1 SGHNT and CDR2 YYREEE (reference sequence). With 3 bases clipped from V and 0 bases from J, the junction kept 3 bases outside the gene matches. The CDR3 DNA reads as TGTGCCAGCAGCTGGGGACAGGGGTTCTCCTACGAGCAGTACTTC. Residues: CASSWGQGFSYEQYF.

This chain joins TRBV5-1 and TRBJ1-1; 9 bases fit TRBD1. Germline values: CDR1 SGHRS, CDR2 YFSETQ. The V segment lost 6 bases and the J segment 0 bases; nucleotides outside the gene matches: 9. This CDR3 is 16 amino acids long. CDR3 in amino acids: CASTGQGFGMNTEAFF. In DNA form, the CDR3 reads TGCGCCAGCACAGGACAGGGGTTCGGAATGAACACTGAAGCTTTCTTT.

The CDR3 spells CASSRDRDQPQHF. In DNA form, the CDR3 reads TGTGCCAGCAGCCGCGACAGAGATCAGCCCCAGCATTTT. The V and J genes are TRBV6-6 and TRBJ1-5, with D perhaps matching TRBD1 (5 bases). V shed 6 bases and J shed 5 bases, with 11 bases lying between them. CDR3 length: 13 residues. Per the germline V gene, CDR1 is MNHNY and CDR2 is SVGAGI (reference sequence).

This rearrangement joins TRBV4-1 to TRBJ2-5; weak D call: TRBD1 (6 bases). Deletions cut 2 bases from V and 1 base from J, with 11 bases between. CDR1 and CDR2 (germline): MGHRA, YSYEKL. The CDR3 consists of 15 residues. The CDR3 reads CASSQPDRIQETQYF. CDR3 coding DNA: TGCGCCAGCAGCCAACCCGACAGGATCCAAGAGACCCAGTACTTC.

CDR3 bases: TGTGCCACCGATTTGGGACTAGCGGGAGGACAAGAGACCCAGTACTTC. Its translation is CATDLGLAGGQETQYF. The genes are TRBV2 and TRBJ2-5; 15 bases match TRBD2. The germline V gene encodes CDR1 SNHLY and CDR2 FYNNEI. V shed 10 bases, J shed 2 bases, and the junction held 8 bases outside the gene matches. CDR3 length equals 16 residues.

The sample holds one count of this clone. V usage is TRBV5-6 and J usage is TRBJ1-1; TRBD1 aligns across 11 bases. Germline CDR1 and CDR2: SGHDT and YYEEEE. The trim removed 0 bases at V and 10 bases at J, leaving 2 bases unmatched. The CDR3 spans 13 residues. CDR3 sequence reads: CASSLGDRGRAFF. CDR3 nucleotides: TGTGCCAGCAGCTTGGGGGACAGGGGGAGAGCTTTCTTT.

The V gene is TRBV3-1 (or the pseudogene TRBV3-2), the J gene TRBJ2-1, with TRBD1 identical over 10 bases. Germline CDR1 LGHDT, CDR2 YNNKEL (reference sequence). The V gene end was trimmed by 1 base and the J gene end by 14 bases; junction bases not matched to a gene: 2. The CDR3 contains 12 residues. CDR3 bases: TGTGCCAGCAGCCAAGGGGGACAGGGGAAGTTCTTC. Translating gives CASSQGGQGKFF.

The V call is TRBV6-5, the J call TRBJ1-1, with 7 bases matching TRBD1. CDR3 length equals 14 residues. Germline CDR1 is MNHEY and CDR2 is SVGAGI. V lost 11 bases to trimming and J lost 5 bases; unmatched junction nucleotides: 14. The CDR3 region has the DNA TGTGCCTCGGCCACAGGGGACTCTCGTACTGAAGCTTTCTTT. It codes for CASATGDSRTEAFF.

DNA for the CDR3: TGTGCCAGCTCACCATTTCGGGATTTCACCGGGGAGCTGTTTTTT. Translated: CASSPFRDFTGELFF. This rearrangement joins TRBV18 to TRBJ2-2; possibly TRBD2 for D (5 bases). The V end was cut by 2 bases, the J end by 4 bases, with 11 bases between. This CDR3 is built from 15 residues. CDR1 is KGHSH and CDR2 is LQKENI in the germline V gene.

This chain uses TRBV5-1 with TRBJ1-1; 8 nucleotides align to TRBD1. Trimming removed 3 bases from V and 7 bases from J; junction bases left unmatched: 11. Germline V gene data show CDR1 as SGHRS and CDR2 as YFSETQ. The CDR3 sequence is 15 residues long. CDR3 residues: CASSSPTGENGEAFF. CDR3 nucleotides: TGCGCCAGCAGCTCCCCGACAGGGGAAAATGGTGAAGCTTTCTTT.

The chain uses TRBV7-8 and TRBJ2-7, with TRBD1 identical over 7 bases. Germline CDR1 and CDR2: SGHVS and FQNEAQ. V lost 6 bases to trimming and J lost 1 base; unmatched junction nucleotides: 9. The CDR3 runs to 15 residues. CDR3 loop: CASSQRTGSSYEQYF. CDR3 bases: TGTGCCAGCAGTCAAAGGACAGGCTCGTCCTACGAGCAGTACTTC.

The J gene is TRBJ2-2, the V gene TRBV27, with D maybe TRBD1 (5 bases). V lost 2 bases to trimming and J lost 7 bases, with 8 bases between them. The CDR3 length is 13 residues. Germline CDR1 is MNHEY and CDR2 is SMNVEV (reference sequence). CDR3 region: CASSLRGSGELFF. For the CDR3, the DNA is TGTGCCAGCAGTTTAAGGGGCAGCGGGGAGCTGTTTTTT.

This chain links TRBV19 with TRBJ1-6; 8 nucleotides align to TRBD1. The CDR3 length is 15 residues. The V gene end was trimmed by 6 bases and the J gene end by 8 bases; junction bases not matched to a gene: 9. The V gene's germline CDR1 is LNHDA and CDR2 SQIVND (reference sequence). CDR3 sequence (DNA): TGTGCCAGTAGCCCCCGGACAGGGAGAGATTCACCCCTCCACTTT. Its translation: CASSPRTGRDSPLHF.

The chain links TRBV4-3 to TRBJ2-2, with D uncertain. The V end lost 4 bases, the J end lost 4 bases, and 13 bases lay between the germline ends. Germline CDR1 LGHNA, CDR2 YSLEER. The CDR3 covers 15 residues. CDR3 sequence reads: CASSPSSVITGELFF. CDR3 in DNA: TGCGCCAGCAGCCCTTCGTCGGTTATCACCGGGGAGCTGTTTTTT.

The DNA for the CDR3 is TGTGCCAGCAGTGAAGCGCCCCGGTGGACAGGGAATAACAATGAGCAGTTCTTC. Its translation: CASSEAPRWTGNNNEQFF. This chain uses TRBV2 with TRBJ2-1; 8 bases line up with TRBD1. CDR1 and CDR2 from the germline V gene are SNHLY and FYNNEI. Trimming cost V 0 bases and J 5 bases; bases outside gene matches: 12. The CDR3 is 18 amino acids.

The V and J genes are TRBV19 and TRBJ1-1; D is unclear. The CDR3 runs 14 residues. CDR1 is LNHDA, CDR2 SQIVND, per germline (reference sequence). Trimming took 3 bases from V and 6 from J, leaving 14 bases between them. The CDR3 DNA is TGTGCCAGTAGTATCCTCGGGGTGGAGGCTGAAGCTTTCTTT. Its protein is CASSILGVEAEAFF.

The chain carries TRBV2 and TRBJ2-7, with D perhaps TRBD1 (5 bases). The V gene lost 4 bases and the J gene lost 5 bases, with 18 bases spanning the gap. In germline, CDR1 is SNHLY, CDR2 FYNNEI. The CDR3 sequence is 15 residues long. The CDR3 protein is CASSAEAQGAHEQYF. CDR3 nucleotide sequence: TGTGCCAGCAGTGCCGAAGCCCAGGGTGCCCACGAGCAGTACTTC. Full variable domain (remainder filled in from reference TRBV2 and TRBJ2-7): EPEVTQTPSHQVTQMGQEVILRCVPISNHLYFYWYRQILGQKVEFLVSFYNNEISEKSEIFDDQFSVERPDGSNFTLKIRSTKLEDSAMYFCASSAEAQGAHEQYFGPGTRLTVT.

This sequence joins TRBV7-9 and TRBJ1-1, with D perhaps TRBD1 (6 bases). The CDR3 totals 13 residues. The germline gives CDR1 SEHNR, CDR2 FQNEAQ (reference sequence). Trimming removed 5 bases at V and 5 bases at J, with 12 bases between. The CDR3 is CASSPRGRTEAFF. The CDR3 DNA reads TGTGCCAGCAGCCCCAGGGGACGGACTGAAGCTTTCTTT.

The chain joins TRBV6-2 or TRBV6-3 to TRBJ1-1; 8 bases map to TRBD1. CDR1 is MNHEY and CDR2 is SVGEGT in the germline V gene. The ends lost 4 bases at V and 2 bases at J; junction bases unmatched: 6. The CDR3 is 15 amino acids. For the CDR3, the DNA is TGTGCCAGCAGTTGGTACAGGGGGGTTAACACTGAAGCTTTCTTT. Its protein product is CASSWYRGVNTEAFF.

The chain is built from TRBV3-1 (or the pseudogene TRBV3-2) and TRBJ2-1; 7 bases are a match to TRBD2. This CDR3 comprises 16 residues. Germline assignment: CDR1 LGHDT and CDR2 YNNKEL (reference sequence). V lost 2 bases, J lost 0 bases, and 4 bases stayed unmatched. The CDR3 sequence is CASSQFRGSSYNEQFF. DNA for the CDR3: TGTGCCAGCAGCCAATTCCGCGGGAGCTCCTACAATGAGCAGTTCTTC.

The CDR3 sequence: CASSRDGGNTEAFF. CDR3 bases: TGTGCCAGCAGCAGAGACGGGGGGAACACTGAAGCTTTCTTT. The chain links TRBV7-2 to TRBJ1-1; tentatively, D is TRBD1 (5 bases). V was pared by 5 bases and J by 1 base, with 11 bases between. Germline CDR1 and CDR2: SGHTA and FQGNSA. The CDR3 length is 14 residues.

The chain joins TRBV3-1 (or the pseudogene TRBV3-2) to TRBJ2-7; D gene unclear. In germline, CDR1 is LGHDT, CDR2 YNNKEL (reference sequence). Deletions cut 0 bases from V and 4 bases from J, with 22 bases between. CDR3 length: 18 residues. In nucleotides, the CDR3 is TGTGCCAGCAGCCAAGATACCCCTTATTCGCGGTTGATATACGAGCAGTACTTC. As protein: CASSQDTPYSRLIYEQYF.

The chain combines TRBV7-8 with TRBJ1-4; 7 bases are a match to TRBD1. With V trimmed by 2 bases and J by 1 base, 1 base remained unmatched. Germline CDR1 and CDR2: SGHVS and FQNEAQ. The CDR3 extends over 15 amino acids. In nucleotides, the CDR3 is TGTGCCAGCAGCTTAAGACAGGGAACTAATGAAAAACTGTTTTTT. It encodes CASSLRQGTNEKLFF. Combining the CDR3 with reference TRBV7-8 and TRBJ1-4 gives the whole variable domain GAGVSQSPRYKVAKRGQDVALRCDPISGHVSLFWYQQALGQGPEFLTYFQNEAQLDKSGLPSDRFFAERPEGSVSTLKIQRTQQEDSAVYLCASSLRQGTNEKLFFGSGTQLSVL.

This clone was seen a handful of times. The rearrangement uses TRBV2 and TRBJ1-2; D gene ambiguous. This CDR3 region has 13 residues. Germline CDR1 is SNHLY and CDR2 is FYNNEI. V lost 5 bases, J lost 4 bases, and 11 bases lay in between. The chain's CDR3 is CASSNQEGYGYTF. In DNA form, the CDR3 reads TGTGCCAGCAGTAACCAGGAAGGCTATGGCTACACCTTC. The whole variable domain, remainder taken from reference TRBV2 and TRBJ1-2, is EPEVTQTPSHQVTQMGQEVILRCVPISNHLYFYWYRQILGQKVEFLVSFYNNEISEKSEIFDDQFSVERPDGSNFTLKIRSTKLEDSAMYFCASSNQEGYGYTFGSGTRLTVV.

Only one count was recorded for this clone. The V gene is TRBV5-4, the J gene TRBJ2-3; no reliable D call. Germline values: CDR1 SGHNT, CDR2 YYREEE (reference sequence). V was shortened by 0 bases and J by 1 base, with 3 bases between the two germline ends. The CDR3 consists of 13 residues. The CDR3 is CASSLGRTDTQYF. The CDR3 DNA follows: TGTGCCAGCAGCTTGGGGCGCACAGATACGCAGTATTTT.

This clone was seen a single time. The chain has TRBV7-2 and TRBJ2-7; 14 positions match TRBD2. The CDR3 is 15 residues long. The trim removed 4 bases at V and 3 bases at J, leaving 2 bases unmatched. CDR1 is SGHTA and CDR2 is FQGNSA in the germline V gene. The chain's CDR3 is CASSSGLAGGYEQYF. The CDR3 DNA is TGTGCCAGCAGCTCCGGACTAGCGGGAGGCTACGAGCAGTACTTC.